This TCR beta chain was profiled in a study of shared clonotypes between healthy human individuals. Turning to the study itself: Donors consisted of a couple of women and three men between 18 and 49.

V shed 2 bases and J shed 7 bases, with 12 bases lying between them. Germline V lookup: CDR1 SGHVS, CDR2 FQNEAQ. The CDR3 sequence is 13 residues long. Researchers divided each subset's genomic DNA evenly across several immunoSEQ plates. DNA at about 210 ng, some 31,000 T cell genomes, went into sorted-subset replicate PCRs. Generated by immunoSEQ multiplex PCR, the TCRdb table keeps only in-frame clones and is missing some. The sample lists approximately 2,000,000 clones; 85% to 95% were seen once. Naive CD8 cells lacked CD45RO, underwent positive selection for CCR7 and left out terminally differentiated effector memory CD45RA+ cells.

The rearrangement links TRBV7-8 to TRBJ2-7, with a tentative D call TRBD2 (6 bases). The receptor was isolated from a man between 18 and 35 years old in good health. Some clones in this sample may be carry-over from other donors' samples. Sample: naive CD8+ T cells from PBMCs. In nucleotides, the CDR3 is TGTGCCAGCAGCTTAATGGGGACTGGGGAGCAGTACTTC. It codes for CASSLMGTGEQYF. Using reference TRBV7-8 and TRBJ2-7 for the parts outside the CDR3, the full variable domain is GAGVSQSPRYKVAKRGQDVALRCDPISGHVSLFWYQQALGQGPEFLTYFQNEAQLDKSGLPSDRFFAERPEGSVSTLKIQRTQQEDSAVYLCASSLMGTGEQYFGPGTRLTVT.